This record looks at one T cell receptor (beta chain) sequence and its context. The sample comes from a study of blood T cell repertoires in COVID-19. For the study at large: The United States, Italy and Spain were the sources of the acute and convalescent COVID-19 samples.

Measured with immunoSEQ multiplex PCR; TCRdb has only the in-frame clones, and not every one. Of about 260,000 clones listed, approximately 91% were seen once; the top ten hold 0.7%. Losses at the gene ends were 8 bases for V and 1 base for J; bases not matched to a gene: 11. Germline CDR1 reads MNHEY; CDR2 reads SMNVEV (reference sequence). The CDR3 contains 15 residues. This chain joins TRBV27 and TRBJ2-7, with 7 bases matching TRBD2. The sequencing sample was made of peripheral blood. The sequence was obtained from a human donor in a cohort sampled during active COVID-19. CDR3 in amino acids: CASGRIGLGSYEQYF. The CDR3 nucleotides read TGTGCCAGCGGGCGTATCGGACTAGGTTCCTACGAGCAGTACTTC.